This TCR beta chain was found in a study of blood T cell repertoires in COVID-19. CDR3 length: 14 residues. Germline CDR1 SGHNT, CDR2 YYREEE (reference sequence). The V end lost 9 bases, the J end lost 3 bases, and 18 bases lay between the germline ends. The repertoire was sequenced with immunoSEQ multiplex PCR; TCRdb's copy has only in-frame clones and lacks some. The top ten clones hold 2.2% of a sample with about 200,000 clones, approximately 87% of them seen once. The sequenced sample consisted of peripheral blood. The rearrangement joins TRBV5-4 to TRBJ2-5; tentative D call: TRBD2 (7 bases). The sequence derives from a woman in her forties or fifties with acute or convalescent COVID-19. This CDR3 reads CATRSRGGEETQYF. The CDR3, as DNA: TGTGCCACCCGCAGCAGGGGAGGGGAAGAGACCCAGTACTTC.